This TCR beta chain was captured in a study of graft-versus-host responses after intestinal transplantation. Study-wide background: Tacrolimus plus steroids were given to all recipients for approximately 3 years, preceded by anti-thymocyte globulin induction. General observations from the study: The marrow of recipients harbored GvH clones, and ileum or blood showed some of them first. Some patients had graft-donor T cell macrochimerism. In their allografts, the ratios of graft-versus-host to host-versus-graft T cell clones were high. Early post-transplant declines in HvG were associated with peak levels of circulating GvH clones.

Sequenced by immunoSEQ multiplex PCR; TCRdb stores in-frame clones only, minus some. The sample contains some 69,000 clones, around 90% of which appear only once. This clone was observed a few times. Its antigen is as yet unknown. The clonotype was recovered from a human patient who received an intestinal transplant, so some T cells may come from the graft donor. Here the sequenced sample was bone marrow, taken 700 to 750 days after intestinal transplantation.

In DNA form, the CDR3 reads TGTGCCAGCAGTGAATTAGGGACGGAGACCCAGTACTTC. Translating gives CASSELGTETQYF. The chain is built from TRBV25-1 and TRBJ2-5; perhaps D is TRBD1 or TRBD2 (5 bases each). Trimming pared 1 base from V and 5 bases from J, leaving 8 bases between. In germline, CDR1 is MGHDK, CDR2 SYGVNS. This CDR3 spans 13 amino acids.